This T cell receptor (beta chain) came from a study of beta chain features in type 1 diabetes (dated by TCRdb to between 2018 and 2020). For the wider study: No differences in mean age, gender distribution, total cell number or subset yield were found between patients and healthy donors. A total of around 110,000,000 sorted cells were examined across all samples, and a strong correlation was observed between cell number per subset and RNA yield. In the study, TCRB repertoires of sorted circulating CD4+ T cell subsets from recently diagnosed type 1 diabetes patients were compared with those of matched healthy donors. Regulatory and stem cell-like memory subsets were isolated from only 8 patients and about eight healthy donors, whereas naive and central memory subsets came from all 30 or so donors. Broad study findings and their caveats: Sequencing cDNA rather than genomic DNA could over-represent highly expressing activated cells, although activation and CD3 levels did not differ between groups. At VDJ recombination sites, patients with type 1 diabetes made fewer insertions and deleted more nucleotides, a pattern implying thymic rearrangement abnormalities. Type 1 diabetes patients showed a moderate but significant shortening of TCRB CDR3 length in all four CD4+ subsets. The naive, central memory and regulatory TCRB repertoires appeared to resemble one another more closely among patients than among healthy donors. PCR might favor shorter templates, but patient and control samples were amplified and corrected together, so any skew would affect both groups equally. Only small numbers of individuals were included in the HLA sub-analyses, which left unresolved whether HLA type had any influence on TCRB rearrangement.

The germline V gene encodes CDR1 SGHTA and CDR2 FQGNSA. V loses 3 bases at its end and J loses 2 bases; junction bases beyond the gene matches: 8. Its CDR3 holds 17 amino acids, cysteine through phenylalanine. Of the read, only the CDR3 DNA is kept; its 51 bases are in frame from base 1. From each donor, a single peripheral blood sample of approximately 120 mL on average was drawn into heparinised tubes. Using a panel that included CD45RO, CCR7, CD25, CD127, CD95 and CD27, naive, central memory, regulatory and stem cell-like memory CD4+ T cells were sorted on a BD FACSAria II. A purity above 95% was achieved for all sorted populations. PBMCs were isolated right away by Lymphoprep density gradient centrifugation and were stained directly, without culture. So that batch effects would be minimized, each experiment stained and sorted samples in pairs, pairing one healthy donor with one patient. All of the isolated RNA was reverse transcribed with the High Capacity cDNA Reverse Transcription Kit, so expressed TCRB transcripts were sequenced. Deep immunoSEQ sequencing was performed on naive, central memory and regulatory T cell samples, with an average of roughly 3.3 million total reads per sample. After sorted cells were lysed in RLT buffer, RNA was extracted with DNase-treated RNeasy Micro or Mini kits, with the choice depending on cell number. Each cell subset was processed separately to prevent cross-contamination, with patient and healthy donor samples processed together. Using the immunoSEQ multiplex PCR, TCRB sequences were amplified from cDNA into 87-bp fragments spanning the CDR3 region. Sequencing of the amplicons was performed on the Illumina HiSeq platform. Concerning the study's data processing: PCR bias was computationally corrected using synthetic template baselines, reads within Hamming distance 2 were collapsed, and singletons that could not be merged were discarded. Reads were aligned to IMGT to assign V, D and J genes, CDR3 length, and insertions or deletions at six rearrangement sites. Clonotype counts were normalized to sorted cell number within each subset before computing true diversity and Gini coefficients with the tcR R package. Repertoire sharing was quantified using the overlap coefficient calculated on TCRB nucleotide sequences. Out-of-frame TCRB sequences from naive cells were analyzed to stand in for the pre-selection repertoire. TCRdb mirrors the immuneACCESS table, restricted to in-frame sequences. Some clones are absent from its copies; in checked studies, under half trace to an unresolved V gene, and the reason for the others is unknown. V and J calls plus clone size are reproduced from that table; the DNA served to infer D and trimming. The sample yields about 660,000 clones; about 14% were counted once. The ten biggest clones cover just under 0.04% of the sample.

This clone was counted between two and nine times. Its antigen is unknown. It has no much larger one-base neighbor in the sample; base qualities were not kept. Rearrangement joined TRBV7-2 to TRBJ1-4, with 8 bases aligning to TRBD1. The receptor's source is a man aged 18 to 29 with type 1 diabetes. Sequencing used naive CD4+ T cells from blood. The cell subset or site label, read with the paper, signifies: true naive CD4+ T cells. The CDR3 reads CASSFGRGRGTNEKLFF. The nucleotides read TGTGCCAGCAGCTTCGGCAGGGGGCGAGGGACTAATGAAAAACTGTTTTTT.